This T cell receptor (beta chain) was sequenced for a study of blood T cell repertoires in COVID-19. At the level of the study: Sites in the United States, Italy and Spain provided acute and convalescent COVID-19 samples. PBMCs, B-cell-depleted T cells, or T cells were the source of the cDNA or gDNA that made up the material.

V was clipped by 4 bases and J by 5 bases; unmatched bases: 5. The CDR3 is 14 amino acids. CDR1 and CDR2 from the germline V gene are SGDLS and YYNGEE. Authors' data handling: It was from reference gene primer amplification that nucleated cell counts were estimated. The repertoire was sequenced with immunoSEQ multiplex PCR; TCRdb's copy has only in-frame clones and lacks some. V and J calls and clone size come straight from that table; D and trimming were deduced from the DNA. The sample includes about 360,000 clones, around 84% seen only once; the top ten take around 1.1%. This clone was seen once. This TCR derives from a human donor with acute or convalescent COVID-19. The donor label of this sample is uncertain. The specimen was peripheral blood. V gene TRBV9 combines with J gene TRBJ1-2, with TRBD1 identical over 10 bases. CDR3 DNA: TGTGCCAGCAGCCCCGGACAGGGGGTATATGGCTACACCTTC. Translating gives CASSPGQGVYGYTF.